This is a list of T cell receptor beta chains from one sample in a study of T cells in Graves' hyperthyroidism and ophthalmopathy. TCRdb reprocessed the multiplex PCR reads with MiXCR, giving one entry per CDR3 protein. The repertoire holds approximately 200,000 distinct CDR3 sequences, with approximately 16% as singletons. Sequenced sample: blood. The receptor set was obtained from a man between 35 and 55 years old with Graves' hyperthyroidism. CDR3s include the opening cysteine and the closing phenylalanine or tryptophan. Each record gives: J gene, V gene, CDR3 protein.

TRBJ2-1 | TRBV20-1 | CSARDILAGGYEQFF
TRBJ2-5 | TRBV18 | CASSPPGRRQETQYF
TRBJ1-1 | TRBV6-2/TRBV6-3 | CASSYPGSRAFF
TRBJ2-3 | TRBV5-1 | CASKGQGSSDTQYF
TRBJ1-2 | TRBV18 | CASSPTGTGRRENYGYTF
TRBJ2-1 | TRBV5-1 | CASSLNGYNEQFF
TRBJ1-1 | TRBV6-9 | CASSYRGPTSTEAFF
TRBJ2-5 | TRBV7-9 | CASSLRGIQETQYF
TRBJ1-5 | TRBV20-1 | CSATSTGGDQPQHF
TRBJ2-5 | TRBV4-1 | CASSQDILAGDQETQYF
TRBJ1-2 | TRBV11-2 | CASSLGGGNSFGYTF
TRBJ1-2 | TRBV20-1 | CSARDRRQGGKYGYTF
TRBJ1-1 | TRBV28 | CASSLDGLLNTEAFF
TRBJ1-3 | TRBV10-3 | CASSPSNTIYF
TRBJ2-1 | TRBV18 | CASSPPGLREQFF
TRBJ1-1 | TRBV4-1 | CASSRIQHGTGGGTEAFF
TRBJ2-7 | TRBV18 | CASSPLVQGDEQYF
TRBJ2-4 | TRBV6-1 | CASSGGSKNIQYF
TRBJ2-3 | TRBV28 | CASNQQSTDTQYF
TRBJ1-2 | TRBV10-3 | CAISEYRNYGYTF
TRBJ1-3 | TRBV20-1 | CSARQPAGTGDSGNTIYF
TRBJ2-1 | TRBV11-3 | CASSLDTWQKSSYNEQFF
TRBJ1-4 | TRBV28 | CASSLTGNNEKLFF
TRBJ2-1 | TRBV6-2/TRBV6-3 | CASSYSPRGAPYNEQFF
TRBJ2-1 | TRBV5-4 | CASSKRGGAYNEQFF
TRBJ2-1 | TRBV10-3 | CAISEYGLETNEQFF
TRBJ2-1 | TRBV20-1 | CSARALTQYNEQFF
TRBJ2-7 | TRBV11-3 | CASRPLAGAYEQYF
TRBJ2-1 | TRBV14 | CASSPDRGGSHNEQFF
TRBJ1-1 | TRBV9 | CASSVVFSNTEAFF
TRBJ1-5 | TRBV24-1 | CATSDSRQGGNQPQHF
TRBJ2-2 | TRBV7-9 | CASSSLGGLTTGELFF
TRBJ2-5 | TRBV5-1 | CASAPGTDQETQYF
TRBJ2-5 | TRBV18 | CASSPGRVQETQYF
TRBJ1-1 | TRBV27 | CASKLGQDEAFF
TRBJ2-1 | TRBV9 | CASSASGTGPHEQFF
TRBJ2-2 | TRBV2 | CASSALIGTGGTGELFF
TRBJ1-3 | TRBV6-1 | CASSARKGGYGNTIYF
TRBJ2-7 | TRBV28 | CASKAGYEQYF
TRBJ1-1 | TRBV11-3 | CASSLTGGVSEAFF
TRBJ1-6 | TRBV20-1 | CRGEGGGYNSPLHF
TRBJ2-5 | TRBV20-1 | CSVTGAGRETQYF
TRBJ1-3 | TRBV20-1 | CSARDDRRYSGNTIYF
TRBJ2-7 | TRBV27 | CASSSPGRALYEQYF
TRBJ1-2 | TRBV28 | CASSLTGPGDTF
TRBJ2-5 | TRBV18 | CASSPPGTAPPETQYF
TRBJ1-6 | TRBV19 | CASSIYWDASNSPLHF
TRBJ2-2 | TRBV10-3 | CAISVIVQADTGELFF
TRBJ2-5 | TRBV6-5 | CASSYKGARAETQYF
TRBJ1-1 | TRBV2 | CASMGPGGLGTEAFF
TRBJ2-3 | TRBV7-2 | CASSSRAGGQDTQYF
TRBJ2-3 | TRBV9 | CASNSGTRYTQYF
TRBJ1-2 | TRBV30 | CAWSTIANYGYTF